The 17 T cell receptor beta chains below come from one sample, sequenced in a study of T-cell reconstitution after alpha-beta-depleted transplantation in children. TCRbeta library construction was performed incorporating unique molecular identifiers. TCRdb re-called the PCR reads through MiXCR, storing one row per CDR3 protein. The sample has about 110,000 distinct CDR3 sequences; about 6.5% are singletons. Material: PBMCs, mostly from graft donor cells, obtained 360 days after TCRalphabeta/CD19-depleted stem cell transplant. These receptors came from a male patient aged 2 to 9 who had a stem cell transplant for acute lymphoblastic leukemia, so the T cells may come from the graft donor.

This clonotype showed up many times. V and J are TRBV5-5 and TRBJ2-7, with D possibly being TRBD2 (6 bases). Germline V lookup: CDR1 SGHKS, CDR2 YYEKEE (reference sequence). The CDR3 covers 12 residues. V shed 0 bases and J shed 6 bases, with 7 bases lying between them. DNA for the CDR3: TGTGCCAGCAGCTTGGAGGAGGGCGAGCAGTACTTC. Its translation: CASSLEEGEQYF.

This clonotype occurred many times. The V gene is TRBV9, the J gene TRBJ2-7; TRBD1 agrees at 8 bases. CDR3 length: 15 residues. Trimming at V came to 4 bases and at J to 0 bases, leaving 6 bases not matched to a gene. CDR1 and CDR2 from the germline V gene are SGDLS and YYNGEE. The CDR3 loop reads CASSLGTGPSYEQYF. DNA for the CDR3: TGTGCCAGCAGCCTTGGGACAGGTCCCTCCTACGAGCAGTACTTC.

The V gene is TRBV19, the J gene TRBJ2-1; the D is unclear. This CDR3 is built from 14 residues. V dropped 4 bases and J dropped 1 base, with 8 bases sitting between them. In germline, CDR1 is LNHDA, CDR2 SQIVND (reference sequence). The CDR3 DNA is TGTGCCAGTAGTAGCAGCTCATCCTACAATGAGCAGTTCTTC. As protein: CASSSSSSYNEQFF.

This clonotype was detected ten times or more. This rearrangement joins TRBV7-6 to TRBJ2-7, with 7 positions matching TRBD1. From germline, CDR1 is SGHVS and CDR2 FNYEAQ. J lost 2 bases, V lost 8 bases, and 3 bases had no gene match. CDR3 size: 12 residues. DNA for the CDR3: TGTGCCAGCGGGGACAGTACCTACGAGCAGTACTTC. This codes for CASGDSTYEQYF.

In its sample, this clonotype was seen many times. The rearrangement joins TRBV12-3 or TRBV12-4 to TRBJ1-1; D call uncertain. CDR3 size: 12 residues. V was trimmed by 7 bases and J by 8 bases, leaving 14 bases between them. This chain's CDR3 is CASTLGRLEAFF. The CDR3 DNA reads TGTGCCAGCACCTTAGGACGGCTAGAAGCTTTCTTT.

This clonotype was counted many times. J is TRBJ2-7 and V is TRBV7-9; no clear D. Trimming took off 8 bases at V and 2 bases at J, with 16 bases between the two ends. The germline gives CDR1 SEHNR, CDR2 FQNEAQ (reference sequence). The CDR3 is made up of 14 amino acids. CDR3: CASPSPTLPYEQYF. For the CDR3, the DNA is TGTGCCAGCCCATCTCCGACACTTCCCTACGAGCAGTACTTC.

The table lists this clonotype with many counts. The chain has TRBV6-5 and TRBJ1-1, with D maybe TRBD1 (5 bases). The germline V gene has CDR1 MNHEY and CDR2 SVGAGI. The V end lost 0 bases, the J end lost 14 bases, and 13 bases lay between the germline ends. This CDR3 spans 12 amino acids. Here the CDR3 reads CASSYSCSRGFF. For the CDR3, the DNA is TGTGCCAGCAGTTACTCGTGCTCGAGGGGATTCTTT.

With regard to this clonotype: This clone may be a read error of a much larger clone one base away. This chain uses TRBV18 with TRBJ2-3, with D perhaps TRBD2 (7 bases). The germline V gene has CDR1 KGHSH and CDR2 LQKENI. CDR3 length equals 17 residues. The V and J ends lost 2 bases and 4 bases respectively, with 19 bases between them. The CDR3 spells CASSPTSGPGGADTQYF. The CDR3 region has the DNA TGTGCCAGCTCACCAACCTCAGGCCCGGGGGGCGCAGATACGCAGTATTTT.

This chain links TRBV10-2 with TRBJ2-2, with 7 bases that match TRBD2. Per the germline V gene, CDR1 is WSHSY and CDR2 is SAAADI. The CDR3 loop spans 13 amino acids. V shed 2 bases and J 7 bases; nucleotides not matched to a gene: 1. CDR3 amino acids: CASSEGRVGELFF. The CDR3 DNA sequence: TGCGCCAGCAGTGAGGGGAGGGTCGGGGAGCTGTTTTTT.

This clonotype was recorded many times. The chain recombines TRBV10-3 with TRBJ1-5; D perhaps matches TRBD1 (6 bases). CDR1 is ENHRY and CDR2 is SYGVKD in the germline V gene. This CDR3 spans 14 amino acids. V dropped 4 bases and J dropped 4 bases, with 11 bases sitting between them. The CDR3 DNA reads TGTGCCATCAGTGGGGGGCTGGAGAATCAGCCCCAGCATTTT. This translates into CAISGGLENQPQHF.

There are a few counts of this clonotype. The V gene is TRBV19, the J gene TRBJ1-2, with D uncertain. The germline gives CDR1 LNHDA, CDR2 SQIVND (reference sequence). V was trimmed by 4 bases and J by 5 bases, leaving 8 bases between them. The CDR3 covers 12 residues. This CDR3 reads CASSSGQYGYTF. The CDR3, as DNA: TGTGCCAGTAGTAGCGGGCAGTATGGCTACACCTTC.

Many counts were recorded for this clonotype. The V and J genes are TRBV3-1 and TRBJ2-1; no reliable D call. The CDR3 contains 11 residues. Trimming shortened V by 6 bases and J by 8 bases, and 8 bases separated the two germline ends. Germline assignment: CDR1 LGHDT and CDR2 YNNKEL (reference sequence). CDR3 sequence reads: CASSLSDEQFF. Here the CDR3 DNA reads TGTGCCAGCAGTCTCAGCGATGAGCAGTTCTTC.

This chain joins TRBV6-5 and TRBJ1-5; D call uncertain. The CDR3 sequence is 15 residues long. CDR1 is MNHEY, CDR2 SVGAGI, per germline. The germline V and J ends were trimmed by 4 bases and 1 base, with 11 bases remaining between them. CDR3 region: CASSSHGLSNQPQHF. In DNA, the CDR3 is TGTGCCAGCAGTTCCCACGGGCTCAGCAATCAGCCCCAGCATTTT.

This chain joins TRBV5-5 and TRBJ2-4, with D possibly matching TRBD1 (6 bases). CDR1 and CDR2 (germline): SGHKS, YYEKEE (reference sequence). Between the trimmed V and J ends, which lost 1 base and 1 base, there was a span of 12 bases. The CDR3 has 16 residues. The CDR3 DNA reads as TGTGCCAGCAGCTTGTGGGGGACACCCGCCAAAAACATTCAGTACTTC. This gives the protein CASSLWGTPAKNIQYF.

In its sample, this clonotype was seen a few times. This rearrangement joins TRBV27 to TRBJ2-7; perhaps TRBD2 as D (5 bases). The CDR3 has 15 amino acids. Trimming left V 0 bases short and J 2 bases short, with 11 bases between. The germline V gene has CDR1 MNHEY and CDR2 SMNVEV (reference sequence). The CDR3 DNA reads TGTGCCAGCAGTTTATCGGCGGGCAATCCCTACGAGCAGTACTTC. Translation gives CASSLSAGNPYEQYF.

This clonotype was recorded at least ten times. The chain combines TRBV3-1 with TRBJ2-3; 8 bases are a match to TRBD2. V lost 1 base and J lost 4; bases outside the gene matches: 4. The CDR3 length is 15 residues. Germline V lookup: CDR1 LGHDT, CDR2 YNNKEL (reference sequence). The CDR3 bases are TGTGCCAGCAGCCAAGGCGGGGGACTAGCAGATACGCAGTATTTT. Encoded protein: CASSQGGGLADTQYF.

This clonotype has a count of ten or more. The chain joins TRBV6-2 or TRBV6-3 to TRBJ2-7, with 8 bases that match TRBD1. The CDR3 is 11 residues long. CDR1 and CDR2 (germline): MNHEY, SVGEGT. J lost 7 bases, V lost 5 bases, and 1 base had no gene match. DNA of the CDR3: TGTGCCAGCAGTCGGACAGGGGAGCAGTACTTC. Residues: CASSRTGEQYF.